A single sample gave rise to the 20 T cell receptor beta chains below, sequenced in a study of cytomegalovirus exposure and HLA in healthy donors. The primer mix had 60 Vbeta and 13 Jbeta primers. The assay was immunoSEQ multiplex PCR, and TCRdb's table has in-frame clones only and misses some. The specimen's table records roughly 65,000 clones. The sequenced sample was PBMCs. The receptors come from a boy aged 5-17 years in good health and CMV-seronegative.

The chain recombines TRBV5-8 with TRBJ2-3, with a possible D match to TRBD2 (5 bases). V dropped 1 base and J dropped 3 bases, with 9 bases sitting between them. Germline CDR1 is SGHTS and CDR2 is YDEGEE. This CDR3 spans 14 amino acids. The chain's CDR3 is CASSLRGRTDTQYF. CDR3 nucleotides: TGTGCCAGCAGCTTGCGGGGTAGAACAGATACGCAGTATTTT.

The CDR3 bases are TGTGCCAGTAGTATGGAAGGGGACAGGGGGCTTAGTGGGGCCAACGTCCTGACTTTC. It specifies CASSMEGDRGLSGANVLTF. The chain recombines TRBV19 with TRBJ2-6, with TRBD1 identical over 12 bases. This CDR3 is built from 19 residues. V shed 3 bases, J shed 3 bases, and the junction held 9 bases outside the gene matches. Germline V gene data show CDR1 as LNHDA and CDR2 as SQIVND (reference sequence).

The chain joins TRBV5-1 to TRBJ2-7, with D tentatively TRBD2 (6 bases). Germline V lookup: CDR1 SGHRS, CDR2 YFSETQ. With 3 bases removed from V and 2 bases from J, the gap between germline ends came to 12 bases. This CDR3 comprises 14 residues. The CDR3: CASSSAPGAYEQYF. Written as DNA, the CDR3 is TGCGCCAGCAGCTCGGCTCCGGGAGCCTACGAGCAGTACTTC.

This chain connects TRBV15 to TRBJ2-7; the match to TRBD2 covers 7 bases. Germline V lookup: CDR1 LNHNV, CDR2 YYDKDF (reference sequence). The CDR3 covers 15 residues. The junction had 11 bases not matched to a gene; V was cut back by 3 bases and J by 6 bases. CDR3 protein: CATSRGGFGFGEQYF. CDR3 bases: TGTGCCACCAGCAGGGGGGGGTTTGGGTTTGGCGAGCAGTACTTC.

The chain joins TRBV7-9 to TRBJ2-7; a weak D match, TRBD1 (6 bases). The germline V and J ends were trimmed by 0 bases and 7 bases, with 7 bases remaining between them. Germline V gives CDR1 SEHNR, CDR2 FQNEAQ (reference sequence). CDR3 length: 12 residues. The CDR3 loop reads CASSLAQGEQYF. The DNA for the CDR3 is TGTGCCAGCAGCTTAGCGCAGGGGGAGCAGTACTTC.

The gene calls are TRBV7-2 and TRBJ2-2; D possibly corresponds to TRBD2 (6 bases). V was shortened by 1 base and J by 5 bases, with 8 bases between the two germline ends. CDR1 SGHTA and CDR2 FQGNSA come from the germline V gene. This CDR3 has 14 residues. CDR3 nucleotide sequence: TGTGCCAGCAGCTTAGGTCTAGCGACCGGGGAGCTGTTTTTT. Amino acid sequence: CASSLGLATGELFF.

V gene TRBV7-8 combines with J gene TRBJ1-1; 7 bases match TRBD1. Unmatched junction bases numbered 4, after V lost 5 bases and J lost 10 bases. The CDR3 sequence is 11 residues long. The germline V gene has CDR1 SGHVS and CDR2 FQNEAQ. CDR3 loop: CASSATGVAFF. The DNA of the CDR3 is TGTGCCAGCAGCGCCACAGGGGTAGCTTTCTTT.

The CDR3 region has the DNA TGTGCCAGTACCGGGGGCGGGAGGGCCTTCCACGAGCAGTACTTC. Translating gives CASTGGGRAFHEQYF. J is TRBJ2-7 and V is TRBV19, with 9 bases aligning to TRBD2. In germline, CDR1 is LNHDA, CDR2 SQIVND (reference sequence). V lost 7 bases, J lost 5 bases, and 12 bases stayed unmatched. The length of the CDR3 is 15 residues.

The J gene is TRBJ2-7, the V gene TRBV4-1; D is unclear. CDR1 and CDR2 from the germline V gene are MGHRA and YSYEKL. The CDR3 sequence is 16 residues long. V lost 0 bases and J lost 2, with 14 bases in between. CDR3 protein: CASSQDEMRSAYEQYF. DNA for the CDR3: TGCGCCAGCAGCCAAGACGAGATGCGAAGCGCCTACGAGCAGTACTTC.

The V gene is TRBV30, the J gene TRBJ1-5; D remains ambiguous. Per germline, CDR1 GTSNPN and CDR2 SVGIG (reference sequence). This CDR3 comprises 13 residues. The V end was cut by 3 bases, the J end by 7 bases, with 13 bases between. This chain's CDR3 is CAWSPQAGQPQHF. The CDR3 DNA sequence: TGTGCCTGGAGCCCTCAGGCCGGACAGCCCCAGCATTTT.

This chain joins TRBV19 and TRBJ2-7, with D perhaps matching TRBD1 (7 bases). Germline V lookup: CDR1 LNHDA, CDR2 SQIVND (reference sequence). V was pared by 0 bases and J by 2 bases, with 17 bases between. The CDR3 has 17 residues. The CDR3 is CASSIEEGAEPPYEQYF. In nucleotides, the CDR3 is TGTGCCAGTAGTATAGAGGAGGGGGCGGAACCTCCCTACGAGCAGTACTTC.

The V gene is TRBV2, the J gene TRBJ1-4; D gene unclear. The CDR3 length is 16 residues. Between the trimmed V and J ends, which lost 7 bases and 6 bases, there was a span of 21 bases. Germline V gene sequence: CDR1 SNHLY, CDR2 FYNNEI. The CDR3 DNA reads as TGTGCCAGCATGAGCCAGGATTTCGGAGGAGATGAAAAACTGTTTTTT. Translation gives CASMSQDFGGDEKLFF.

V is TRBV15 and J is TRBJ1-5; D gene ambiguous. With 0 bases removed from V and 3 bases from J, the gap between germline ends came to 15 bases. The V gene's germline CDR1 is LNHNV and CDR2 YYDKDF (reference sequence). This CDR3 has 17 residues. CDR3 sequence: CATSRDNLVRVNQPQHF. CDR3 coding DNA: TGTGCCACCAGCAGAGATAATTTGGTTCGGGTCAATCAGCCCCAGCATTTT.

The rearrangement links TRBV6-1 to TRBJ2-7; 7 bases fit TRBD1. This CDR3 is built from 14 residues. The ends lost 3 bases at V and 8 bases at J; junction bases unmatched: 10. CDR1 is MNHNS and CDR2 is SASEGT in the germline V gene. The CDR3 region is CASSDGDRRLKQYF. The CDR3 nucleotides are TGTGCCAGCAGTGACGGGGACAGACGCCTCAAGCAGTACTTC.

The rearrangement links TRBV4-3 to TRBJ2-2; D might be TRBD1 (6 bases). This CDR3 spans 17 amino acids. V was trimmed by 0 bases and J by 1 base, leaving 12 bases between them. Looked up from germline, CDR1 is LGHNA and CDR2 is YSLEER. The CDR3 nucleotides read TGCGCCAGCAGCCAAGACGTTGGGACACAGAACACCGGGGAGCTGTTTTTT. It codes for CASSQDVGTQNTGELFF.

As regards this clone: One end of the junction varies from germline; a read error may be responsible. Other DNA sequences in this specimen translate into the identical CDR3. The chain joins TRBV7-2 to TRBJ2-7; D gene unclear. Germline V gene sequence: CDR1 SGHTA, CDR2 FQGNSA. The CDR3 covers 15 residues. This chain's CDR3 is CASSQEVRSAYEQYF. DNA for the CDR3: TGCGCCAGCAGCCAAGAGGTACGGAGCGCCTACGAGCAGTACTTC. The variable domain in full, completed from reference TRBV7-2 and TRBJ2-7, reads GAGVSQSPSNKVTEKGKDVELRCDPISGHTALYWYRQSLGQGLEFLIYFQGNSAPDKSGLPSDRFSAERTGGSVSTLTIQRTQQEDSAVYLCASSQEVRSAYEQYFGPGTRLTVT.

The chain uses TRBV6-5 and TRBJ2-5; D is uncertain. The J call may be wrong; the DNA end is better matched by TRBJ2-7. CDR1 and CDR2 (germline): MNHEY, SVGAGI. The CDR3 is 13 residues long. CDR3 nucleotide sequence: TGTGCCAGCAGTTACTCTCGGAGTTACGAGCAGTACTTC. This gives the protein CASSYSRSYEQYF.

The chain couples TRBV10-2 to TRBJ1-2; D unclear. The CDR3 has 11 residues. Looked up from germline, CDR1 is WSHSY and CDR2 is SAAADI. The V end lost 2 bases, the J end lost 8 bases, and 6 bases lay between the germline ends. The CDR3 region has the DNA TGCGCCAGCAGTGAGGGTCGGGGCTACACCTTC. It yields the protein CASSEGRGYTF.

V usage is TRBV27 and J usage is TRBJ1-1; TRBD1 matches 9 bases. The CDR3 length is 13 residues. Unmatched junction bases numbered 7, after V lost 6 bases and J lost 8 bases. From germline, CDR1 is MNHEY and CDR2 SMNVEV (reference sequence). The CDR3, as DNA: TGTGCCAGCAGCGGGACAGGGTTGAAGGAAGCTTTCTTT. Translated, it gives CASSGTGLKEAFF.

This chain connects TRBV5-1 to TRBJ2-1; possibly TRBD2 for D (6 bases). Germline V lookup: CDR1 SGHRS, CDR2 YFSETQ. This CDR3 spans 13 amino acids. Deletions cut 5 bases from V and 13 bases from J, with 19 bases between. CDR3: CASRKVGGEGQFF. CDR3 DNA sequence: TGCGCCAGCAGGAAGGTGGGGGGAGAAGGACAGTTCTTC.